These 23 T cell receptor beta chains came from one sample sequenced in a study of post-analysis software for immune sequencing data. Overall study results and limits: The study found TRBV5-6, TRBV5-1 and TRBV20-1 among five or six TRBV segments more frequent in patients than controls.

cDNA libraries of TCR beta carried unique molecular identifiers. TCRdb ran MiXCR on the PCR reads and lists one entry per CDR3 protein. The data show 430,000 or so distinct CDR3 sequences, approximately 42% seen once. Their antigens are not known. The source material was blood. The receptors here all came from a girl aged 2 to 9 with multiple sclerosis.

This clonotype turned up a few times. This chain uses TRBV6-5 with TRBJ2-7, with D tentatively TRBD1 (5 bases). The CDR3 length is 13 residues. Germline values: CDR1 MNHEY, CDR2 SVGAGI. V was cut by 5 bases and J by 4 bases, with 12 bases left in between. CDR3 amino acids: CASSRNTGYEQYF. DNA for the CDR3: TGTGCCAGCAGTCGAAACACAGGATACGAGCAGTACTTC.

The gene calls are TRBV3-1 and TRBJ1-1; 8 nucleotides line up with TRBD1. The CDR3 runs 15 residues. Germline assignment: CDR1 LGHDT and CDR2 YNNKEL (reference sequence). Losses at the gene ends were 3 bases for V and 3 bases for J; bases not matched to a gene: 6. The CDR3: CASSHEDRVDTEAFF. CDR3 bases: TGTGCCAGCAGCCACGAGGACAGGGTGGACACTGAAGCTTTCTTT.

This rearrangement joins TRBV5-1 to TRBJ2-7, with TRBD1 matching over 7 bases. Germline CDR1 SGHRS, CDR2 YFSETQ. V dropped 1 base and J dropped 5; count of bases not matched to a gene: 6. The CDR3 has 14 residues. CDR3 amino acids: CASSLKNRGHEQYF. CDR3 bases: TGCGCCAGCAGCTTGAAAAACAGGGGTCACGAGCAGTACTTC.

The chain combines TRBV25-1 with TRBJ1-5; no clear D. Germline CDR1 reads MGHDK; CDR2 reads SYGVNS. V dropped 4 bases and J dropped 6 bases, with 7 bases sitting between them. The CDR3 runs to 12 residues. The CDR3 DNA is TGTGCCAGCAGTGTGGGTATTCAGCCCCAGCATTTT. As protein: CASSVGIQPQHF.

This chain joins TRBV29-1 and TRBJ1-2; TRBD1 matches 7 bases. The CDR3 extends over 10 amino acids. CDR1 SQVTM and CDR2 ANQGSEA come from the germline V gene. With V trimmed by 8 bases and J by 6 bases, 3 bases remained unmatched. The CDR3 here is CSFGQDGYTF. CDR3 bases: TGCAGCTTCGGACAGGATGGCTACACCTTC.

This rearrangement joins TRBV4-1 to TRBJ2-3, with no clear D. CDR3 length: 14 residues. From germline, CDR1 is MGHRA and CDR2 YSYEKL. Trimming shortened V by 1 base and J by 7 bases, and 12 bases separated the two germline ends. In DNA, the CDR3 is TGCGCCAGCAGCCAAGTTTCCCTAGTTCATACGCAGTATTTT. Encoded protein: CASSQVSLVHTQYF.

The genes are TRBV6-6 and TRBJ2-7; D perhaps matches TRBD1 (6 bases). This CDR3 contains 16 residues. The V end lost 2 bases, the J end lost 2 bases, and 16 bases lay between the germline ends. Germline V gene data show CDR1 as MNHNY and CDR2 as SVGAGI (reference sequence). DNA of the CDR3: TGTGCCAGCAGTTACGGTTTAGGACAGCTAACCTACGAGCAGTACTTC. It specifies CASSYGLGQLTYEQYF.

J is TRBJ1-1 and V is TRBV18; 7 bases are shared with TRBD1. This CDR3 is 15 amino acids long. V trimming: 2 bases; J trimming: 4 bases; junction bases outside the gene matches: 7. CDR1 and CDR2 from the germline V gene are KGHSH and LQKENI. This CDR3 reads CASSPRTGSSTEAFF. The CDR3 nucleotides read TGTGCCAGCTCACCAAGGACAGGCTCCTCCACTGAAGCTTTCTTT. The full variable domain, in which reference TRBV18 and TRBJ1-1 provide the parts outside the CDR3, is NAGVMQNPRHLVRRRGQEARLRCSPMKGHSHVYWYRQLPEEGLKFMVYLQKENIIDESGMPKERFSAEFPKEGPSILRIQQVVRGDSAAYFCASSPRTGSSTEAFFGQGTRLTVV.

The chain employs TRBV9 and TRBJ2-3; D gene ambiguous. CDR1 and CDR2 (germline): SGDLS, YYNGEE. The V end was cut by 0 bases, the J end by 1 base, with 6 bases between. The CDR3 contains 14 residues. The DNA for the CDR3 is TGTGCCAGCAGCGTAGGGCCTCGCACAGATACGCAGTATTTT. It specifies CASSVGPRTDTQYF.

This chain links TRBV20-1 with TRBJ2-5; D unresolved. The CDR3 spans 15 residues. The germline gives CDR1 DFQATT, CDR2 SNEGSKA (reference sequence). Trimming removed 2 bases from V and 2 bases from J, with 15 bases in between. As DNA, the CDR3 is TGCAGTGCTAGAAGTGTGGATTGGTGGCAAGAGACCCAGTACTTC. Translating it yields CSARSVDWWQETQYF.

The chain combines TRBV2 with TRBJ1-1, with D hard to call. Trimming pared 5 bases from V and 1 base from J, leaving 8 bases between. The CDR3 is 13 amino acids. Germline V gene sequence: CDR1 SNHLY, CDR2 FYNNEI. The CDR3 loop is CASSTAGNTEAFF. CDR3 coding DNA: TGTGCCAGCAGTACGGCAGGGAACACTGAAGCTTTCTTT.

V usage is TRBV6-6 and J usage is TRBJ1-2; D gene uncertain. V gave up 10 bases and J gave up 1 base, with 10 bases separating them. Germline lookup yields CDR1 MNHNY and CDR2 SVGAGI (reference sequence). The CDR3 contains 12 residues. The CDR3 reads CATLGLNYGYTF. CDR3 in DNA: TGTGCCACCCTAGGGCTTAACTATGGCTACACCTTC.

This clonotype was counted between two and nine times. V is TRBV11-2 and J is TRBJ1-5; TRBD1 matches 7 bases. There are 15 residues in the CDR3. The trim removed 5 bases at V and 7 bases at J, leaving 11 bases unmatched. Per the germline V gene, CDR1 is SGHAT and CDR2 is FQNNGV. The CDR3 region has the DNA TGTGCCAGCAGCCAGGGACAGACCCTCGGGCAGCCCCAGCATTTT. It translates to CASSQGQTLGQPQHF. The full variable domain, its missing parts supplied by reference TRBV11-2 and TRBJ1-5, is EAGVAQSPRYKIIEKRQSVAFWCNPISGHATLYWYQQILGQGPKLLIQFQNNGVVDDSQLPKDRFSAERLKGVDSTLKIQPAKLEDSAVYLCASSQGQTLGQPQHFGDGTRLSIL.

This chain connects TRBV4-1 to TRBJ1-5; D gene unclear. V shed 2 bases and J shed 4 bases, with 6 bases lying between them. The V gene's germline CDR1 is MGHRA and CDR2 YSYEKL. The CDR3 is made up of 13 amino acids. The CDR3 nucleotides read TGCGCCAGCAGCCAACGAAGGAATCAGCCCCAGCATTTT. It translates to CASSQRRNQPQHF.

The CDR3 region has the DNA TGCAGTGCTACTTCCGGACAGCAAAATCAGCCCCAGCATTTT. Its protein is CSATSGQQNQPQHF. The rearrangement links TRBV20-1 to TRBJ1-5; D possibly corresponds to TRBD1 (6 bases). Trimming cost V 4 bases and J 4 bases, with 14 bases left between them. Germline V gives CDR1 DFQATT, CDR2 SNEGSKA (reference sequence). CDR3 length: 14 residues.

The chain uses TRBV29-1 and TRBJ2-1; no definite D call. V lost 6 bases and J lost 7, with 22 bases in between. From germline, CDR1 is SQVTM and CDR2 ANQGSEA. This CDR3 spans 15 amino acids. The CDR3 spells CSVIGFAEAHNEQFF. The DNA for the CDR3 is TGCAGCGTGATAGGCTTCGCAGAGGCGCATAATGAGCAGTTCTTC.

This clonotype occurred a few times. The chain joins TRBV29-1 to TRBJ1-1, with D possibly matching TRBD1 (6 bases). Deletions cut 4 bases from V and 0 bases from J, with 9 bases between. The CDR3 is made up of 13 amino acids. Germline V gene sequence: CDR1 SQVTM, CDR2 ANQGSEA. CDR3 nucleotide sequence: TGCAGCGTTGGGGGGCTCATGAACACTGAAGCTTTCTTT. Its translation: CSVGGLMNTEAFF.

The chain has TRBV15 and TRBJ1-6; 7 bases are shared with TRBD1. Germline trimming cut 0 bases from V and 9 bases from J; bases unmatched to any gene: 8. The CDR3 is 16 amino acids. Germline V lookup: CDR1 LNHNV, CDR2 YYDKDF (reference sequence). CDR3 DNA: TGTGCCACCAGCAGAGATGAGGACAGGACCCTTTCACCCCTCCACTTT. This gives the protein CATSRDEDRTLSPLHF. Full variable domain (missing parts from reference TRBV15 and TRBJ1-6): DAMVIQNPRYQVTQFGKPVTLSCSQTLNHNVMYWYQQKSSQAPKLLFHYYDKDFNNEADTPDNFQSRRPNTSFCFLDIRSPGLGDTAMYLCATSRDEDRTLSPLHFGNGTRLTVT.

The chain carries TRBV5-1 and TRBJ2-3; TRBD1 or TRBD2 may be the D gene (5 bases each). Germline V lookup: CDR1 SGHRS, CDR2 YFSETQ. The CDR3 sequence is 17 residues long. Deletions cut 4 bases from V and 1 base from J, with 19 bases between. CDR3 sequence: CASSGIGTSRGTDTQYF. As DNA, the CDR3 is TGCGCCAGCAGCGGGATCGGGACCTCAAGGGGCACAGATACGCAGTATTTT.

The V and J genes are TRBV10-3 and TRBJ1-2; 10 positions match TRBD1. Per germline, CDR1 ENHRY and CDR2 SYGVKD. The V segment lost 2 bases and the J segment 2 bases; nucleotides outside the gene matches: 2. The CDR3 extends over 15 amino acids. The DNA for the CDR3 is TGTGCCATCAGTGAGCTGGACAGGGGGAACTATGGCTACACCTTC. Protein: CAISELDRGNYGYTF.

The chain joins TRBV28 to TRBJ2-4; unclear D gene. The J call may be incorrect, as the DNA end agrees better with TRBJ2-7. The CDR3 runs to 15 residues. CDR1 MDHEN and CDR2 SYDVKM come from the germline V gene. CDR3 coding DNA: TGTGCCAGCAGTTTCTCGCTCCCCCCTACCTACGAGCAGTACTTC. Its translation: CASSFSLPPTYEQYF.

In regard to this clonotype: This may arise from a read error, as a much more abundant clone is one base away. This chain links TRBV28 with TRBJ2-1, with 8 bases identical to TRBD2. CDR1 is MDHEN and CDR2 is SYDVKM in the germline V gene. Losses at the gene ends were 5 bases for V and 6 bases for J; bases not matched to a gene: 9. This CDR3 has 15 residues. The CDR3 sequence: CASSLPGLVCNEQFF. CDR3 in DNA: TGTGCCAGCAGTCTACCGGGACTAGTCTGCAATGAGCAGTTCTTC.

The rearrangement uses TRBV20-1 and TRBJ2-5, with TRBD1 matching over 9 bases. The V gene's germline CDR1 is DFQATT and CDR2 SNEGSKA (reference sequence). The junction had 7 bases not matched to a gene; V was cut back by 0 bases and J by 8 bases. This CDR3 contains 14 residues. The DNA of the CDR3 is TGCAGTGCTAGAGATCCACAGGGGGCGGCCACCCAGTACTTC. It codes for CSARDPQGAATQYF.